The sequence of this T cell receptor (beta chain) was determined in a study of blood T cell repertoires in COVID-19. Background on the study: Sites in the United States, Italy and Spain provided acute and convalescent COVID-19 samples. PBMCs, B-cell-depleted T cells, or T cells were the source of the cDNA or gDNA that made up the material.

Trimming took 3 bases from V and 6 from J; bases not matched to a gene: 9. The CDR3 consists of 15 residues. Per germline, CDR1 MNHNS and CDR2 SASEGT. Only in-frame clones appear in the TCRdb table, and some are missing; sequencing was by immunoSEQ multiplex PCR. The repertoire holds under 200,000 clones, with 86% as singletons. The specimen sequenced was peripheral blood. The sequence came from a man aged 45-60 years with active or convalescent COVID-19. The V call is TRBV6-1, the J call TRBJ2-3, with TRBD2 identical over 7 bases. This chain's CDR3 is CASSEAAMGGDTQYF. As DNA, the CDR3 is TGTGCCAGCAGTGAGGCCGCCATGGGGGGGGATACGCAGTATTTT.